This is a list of T cell receptor beta chains from one sample in a study of cytomegalovirus exposure and HLA in healthy donors. The repertoire was sequenced with immunoSEQ multiplex PCR; TCRdb's copy has only in-frame clones and lacks some. The sample shows approximately 100,000 clones, approximately 74% of them seen only once. Sequenced material: PBMCs. The source of these receptors is a woman aged 40 to 50 in good health and CMV-seronegative. CDR3s leave out the opening cysteine and the closing phenylalanine or tryptophan. Each record gives: V gene, clone size, CDR3 protein. Clone size appears in some rows only: once, few, many, or a class for an expanded clone.

v_gene: TRBV4-2
abundance: once
CDR3aa: ASSQDSRGRATGELF

v_gene: TRBV11-2
abundance: many
CDR3aa: ASSPLRRETSYEQY

v_gene: TRBV6-5
abundance: once
CDR3aa: ASGPRAGGRETQY

v_gene: TRBV29-1
abundance: -
CDR3aa: SVVTGGNQPQH

v_gene: TRBV2
abundance: -
CDR3aa: ASTGRAKTQY

v_gene: TRBV30
abundance: -
CDR3aa: AWSITSAGELF

v_gene: TRBV6-5
abundance: -
CDR3aa: ASSEEGRVSPQH

v_gene: TRBV19
abundance: -
CDR3aa: ASSIVAESSYEQY

v_gene: TRBV6-6
abundance: -
CDR3aa: ASTEGQGNGYT

v_gene: TRBV7-2
abundance: -
CDR3aa: ASSLGSGINSPLH

v_gene: TRBV27
abundance: -
CDR3aa: ASSLRSWGPGANVLT

v_gene: TRBV5-6
abundance: -
CDR3aa: ASSQTGAPANYGYT

v_gene: TRBV5-6
abundance: -
CDR3aa: ASSLTTEYYGYT

v_gene: TRBV7-9
abundance: -
CDR3aa: ASSLAKPVQETQY

v_gene: TRBV2
abundance: once
CDR3aa: ASLFQLAGVGITDTQY

v_gene: TRBV19
abundance: -
CDR3aa: ASSIAWQATYEQY

v_gene: TRBV19
abundance: -
CDR3aa: ASSSRDRGSSNTEAF

v_gene: TRBV4-2
abundance: -
CDR3aa: ASSQDPGVLGAKDTQY

v_gene: TRBV18
abundance: few
CDR3aa: ASSPPSGSTDTQY

v_gene: TRBV25-1
abundance: few
CDR3aa: ASRGLHPNTGELF

v_gene: TRBV7-2
abundance: -
CDR3aa: ASSLGRGRVNEQF

v_gene: TRBV7-3
abundance: -
CDR3aa: ASSQLAGGYEQY